Listed below are T cell receptor beta chains from one sample, sequenced in a study of type 1 regulatory T cells. These receptors' antigens are unknown. TCRdb independently ran MiXCR on the reads; one entry per CDR3 protein. In the table there are some 22,000 distinct CDR3 sequences, 55% to 80% of which are singletons. Input material: cultured T cells, either the whole culture or a sorted T cell fraction (not recorded which). The receptors come from a human donor in good health. Both conserved end residues are part of each CDR3.

j_gene | v_gene | CDR3aa
TRBJ2-7 | TRBV7-9 | CASSVDRGYEQYF
TRBJ2-3 | TRBV29-1 | CSVELQGSDTQYF
TRBJ1-2 | TRBV6-1 | CASSEQMPGQGVAGYTF
TRBJ2-1 | TRBV15 | CATWSGGGVVQQFF
TRBJ2-2 | TRBV10-3 | CAIGSGSAGELFF
TRBJ2-5 | TRBV4-2 | CASSQFQGSQETQYF
TRBJ1-3 | TRBV11-3 | CASSLGTTNTIYF
TRBJ2-5 | TRBV5-1 | CASSFGTGYQETQYF
TRBJ1-2 | TRBV7-3 | CASSLTSGGDGYTF
TRBJ2-7 | TRBV4-3 | CASSLYRGKEQYF
TRBJ1-5 | TRBV18 | CASSPEVIQPQHF
TRBJ2-3 | TRBV7-9 | CASSASGGPDTQYF
TRBJ2-5 | TRBV6-2/TRBV6-3 | CASSYRENQGWETQYF
TRBJ2-7 | TRBV14 | CASSQEFRDRGSYEQYF
TRBJ1-2 | TRBV4-1 | CASSQDSLGGYTF
TRBJ1-2 | TRBV10-3 | CASKEQGSYGYTF
TRBJ2-1 | TRBV5-1 | CASSLASGSGGEQFF
TRBJ2-1 | TRBV4-2 | CASSQPNSNEQFF
TRBJ2-7 | TRBV18 | CASSPPSGYSYEQYF
TRBJ1-1 | TRBV6-1 | CASRALLGAGNTEAFF
TRBJ1-4 | TRBV5-5 | CASSWGINEKLFF
TRBJ2-5 | TRBV7-9 | CASSSGTEKKETQYF
TRBJ1-2 | TRBV2 | CASTDGWGTYGYTF
TRBJ2-2 | TRBV19 | CASALASANTGELFF
TRBJ2-2 | TRBV12-3/TRBV12-4 | CASRGGTGNTGELFF
TRBJ1-2 | TRBV11-2 | CASSPPATAANYGYTF
TRBJ2-3 | TRBV6-2/TRBV6-3 | CASTDPGKDTQYF
TRBJ1-5 | TRBV5-1 | CASSLVPGGYQPQHF
TRBJ2-2 | TRBV5-5 | CASSLGPSPNTGELFF
TRBJ1-1 | TRBV5-1 | CASSSGREGTEAFF
TRBJ1-2 | TRBV3-1 | CASSQEDRAQAYGYTF
TRBJ2-5 | TRBV7-7 | CASSLGWTGVETQYF
TRBJ1-2 | TRBV12-3/TRBV12-4 | CASSRGGRYGYTF
TRBJ2-7 | TRBV11-3 | CASSSLSGANYEQYF
TRBJ1-1 | TRBV12-3/TRBV12-4 | CASNQRRTLAFF
TRBJ2-3 | TRBV5-4 | CASSLVGRGTDTQYF
TRBJ2-5 | TRBV2 | CASSESGLAQETQYF
TRBJ2-1 | TRBV7-6 | CASSLGPGRGRLNEQFF
TRBJ2-7 | TRBV7-6 | CASSLPGQGAFEQYF
TRBJ1-5 | TRBV7-2 | CASSLGPAGGNQPQHF
TRBJ1-1 | TRBV15 | CATSRGGLGTEAFF
TRBJ2-7 | TRBV4-3 | CASSQSLGAYEQYF
TRBJ1-2 | TRBV12-3/TRBV12-4 | CASSLDGVTGYTF
TRBJ2-7 | TRBV18 | CASSPTGPGYEQYF
TRBJ1-5 | TRBV6-2/TRBV6-3 | CASSEIQYNQPQHF
TRBJ1-5 | TRBV6-1 | CASTHRVASNQPQHF
TRBJ2-7 | TRBV18 | CASSLPGTGTEQYF
TRBJ2-6 | TRBV6-6 | CASTPVRGSGANVLTF
TRBJ2-1 | TRBV5-1 | CASSLNLAPIEQFF
TRBJ1-1 | TRBV12-3/TRBV12-4 | CASSFRGTGDTEAFF
TRBJ1-6 | TRBV20-1 | CSARGGQFSSYNSPLHF
TRBJ1-2 | TRBV19 | CASSIAFDYGYTF
TRBJ1-2 | TRBV11-3 | CASSPNAATNYGYTF
TRBJ2-5 | TRBV12-2 | CASRLQLAGEETQYF
TRBJ1-1 | TRBV6-5 | CASTPHGGVGKAFF